Listed below are T cell receptor beta chains from one sample, sequenced in a study of cytomegalovirus exposure and HLA in healthy donors. Produced via immunoSEQ multiplex PCR; TCRdb's table is partial and in-frame only. The sample has over 85,000 clones, 84% seen once. The sample was PBMCs. The receptor set was obtained from a woman between 18 and 29 years old in good health and CMV-seropositive. CDR3s include the opening cysteine and the closing phenylalanine or tryptophan. Fields, in order: D gene, clone size, J gene, V gene, CDR3 protein, CDR3 DNA. D genes are given only for firm matches. The size entry is marked missing in some rows and otherwise reads once, few, many or a size class.

TRBD1 | NA | TRBJ2-7 | TRBV2 | CASSLTGQGAEQYF | TGTGCCAGCAGCCTTACGGGACAGGGAGCGGAGCAGTACTTC
TRBD1 | NA | TRBJ1-5 | TRBV6-1 | CAITTGRNQPQHF | TGTGCCATTACGACAGGGAGAAATCAGCCCCAGCATTTT
TRBD1 | NA | TRBJ1-4 | TRBV11-2 | CASSPGTGVREKLFF | TGTGCCAGCAGCCCCGGGACAGGGGTACGGGAAAAACTGTTTTTT
NA | NA | TRBJ2-7 | TRBV6-1 | CASSQGAYEQYF | TGTGCCAGCAGCCAGGGTGCGTACGAGCAGTACTTC
TRBD1 | NA | TRBJ1-1 | TRBV4-1 | CASSPPNRADRVTEAFF | TGCGCCAGCAGCCCCCCCAATCGTGCGGACAGGGTCACTGAAGCTTTCTTT
NA | NA | TRBJ2-7 | TRBV15 | CATSSEPGLDTYEQYF | TGTGCCACCAGCAGCGAGCCGGGACTGGATACCTACGAGCAGTACTTC
TRBD1 | NA | TRBJ1-6 | TRBV10-3 | CAISPKWTGQGASSPLHF | TGTGCCATCAGTCCTAAATGGACAGGACAGGGGGCCTCTTCACCCCTCCACTTT
NA | NA | TRBJ1-2 | TRBV27 | CASSFGGGYTF | TGTGCCAGCAGTTTCGGGGGGGGCTACACCTTC
NA | NA | TRBJ2-7 | TRBV6-1 | CASSDRQSSYEQYF | TGTGCCAGCAGTGACAGACAGAGCTCCTACGAGCAGTACTTC
NA | NA | TRBJ1-2 | TRBV1 | CTSSQDPPGHFYGYTF | TGCACCAGCAGCCAAGATCCCCCGGGACACTTCTATGGCTACACCTTC
NA | NA | TRBJ1-5 | TRBV18 | CASSPETSDQPQHF | TGTGCCAGCTCACCCGAGACTTCGGATCAGCCCCAGCATTTT
NA | few | TRBJ1-1 | TRBV7-9 | CASSSRLEAFF | TGTGCCAGCAGCTCCCGACTTGAAGCTTTCTTT
TRBD1 | NA | TRBJ2-7 | TRBV18 | CASSPLQGSDDEQYF | TGTGCCAGCTCACCACTACAGGGGAGTGATGACGAGCAGTACTTC
TRBD1 | NA | TRBJ2-1 | TRBV28 | CASSFPGTGLGNEQFF | TGTGCCAGCAGTTTTCCCGGGACAGGGCTTGGCAATGAGCAGTTCTTC
TRBD1 | NA | TRBJ1-2 | TRBV6-5 | CASSFAKGAHGYTF | TGTGCCAGCAGTTTCGCAAAGGGGGCTCATGGCTACACCTTC